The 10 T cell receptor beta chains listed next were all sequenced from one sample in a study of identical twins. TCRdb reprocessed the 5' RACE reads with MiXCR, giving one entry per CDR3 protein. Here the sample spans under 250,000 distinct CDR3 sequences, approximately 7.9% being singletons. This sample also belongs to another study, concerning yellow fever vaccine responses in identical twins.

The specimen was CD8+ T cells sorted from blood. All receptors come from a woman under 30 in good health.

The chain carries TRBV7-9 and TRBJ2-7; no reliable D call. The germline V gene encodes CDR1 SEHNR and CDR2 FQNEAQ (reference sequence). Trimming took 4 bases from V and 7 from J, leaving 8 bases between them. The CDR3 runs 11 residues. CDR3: CASSSGREQYF. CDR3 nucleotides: TGTGCCAGCAGCTCCGGTCGGGAGCAGTACTTC.

CDR3 sequence reads: CASSPTLQASDSPLHF. The DNA of the CDR3 is TGTGCCAGCTCACCCACTTTACAGGCTTCGGATTCACCCCTCCACTTT. This chain connects TRBV18 to TRBJ1-6; TRBD1 might be the D (5 bases). The CDR3 is 16 amino acids. The germline V gene encodes CDR1 KGHSH and CDR2 LQKENI. Trimming cost V 3 bases and J 8 bases, with 17 bases left between them.

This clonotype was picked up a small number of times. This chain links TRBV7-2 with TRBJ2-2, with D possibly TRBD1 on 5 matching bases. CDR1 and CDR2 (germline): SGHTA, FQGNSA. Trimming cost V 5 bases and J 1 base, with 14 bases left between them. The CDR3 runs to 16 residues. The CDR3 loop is CASSSKMDKNTGELFF. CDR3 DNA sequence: TGTGCCAGCAGCAGTAAAATGGACAAGAACACCGGGGAGCTGTTTTTT.

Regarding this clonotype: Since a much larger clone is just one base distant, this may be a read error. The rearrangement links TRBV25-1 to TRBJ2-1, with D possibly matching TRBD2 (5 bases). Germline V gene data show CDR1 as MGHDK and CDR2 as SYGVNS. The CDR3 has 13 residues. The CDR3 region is CASRDSVYNGQFF. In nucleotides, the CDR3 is TGTGCCAGCAGGGACTCTGTCTACAATGGGCAGTTCTTC.

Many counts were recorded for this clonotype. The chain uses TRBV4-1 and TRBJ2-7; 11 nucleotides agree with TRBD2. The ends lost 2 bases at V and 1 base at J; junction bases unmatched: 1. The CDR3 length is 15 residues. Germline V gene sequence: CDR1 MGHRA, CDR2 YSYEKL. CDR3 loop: CASSQLAGGSYEQYF. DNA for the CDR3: TGCGCCAGCAGCCAACTAGCGGGAGGTTCCTACGAGCAGTACTTC.

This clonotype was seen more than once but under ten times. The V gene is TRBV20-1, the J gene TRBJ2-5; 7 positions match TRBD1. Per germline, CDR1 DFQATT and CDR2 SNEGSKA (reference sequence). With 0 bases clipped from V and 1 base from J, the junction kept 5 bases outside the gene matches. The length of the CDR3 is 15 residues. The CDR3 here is CSARDLRQGQETQYF. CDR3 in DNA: TGCAGTGCTAGAGATTTGAGACAGGGCCAAGAGACCCAGTACTTC.

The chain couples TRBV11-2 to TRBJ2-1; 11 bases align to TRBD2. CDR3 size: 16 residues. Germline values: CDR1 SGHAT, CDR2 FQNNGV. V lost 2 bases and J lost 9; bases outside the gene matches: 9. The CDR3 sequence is CASSLRLAGPGGEQFF. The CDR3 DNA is TGTGCCAGCAGCTTACGACTAGCGGGGCCTGGGGGTGAGCAGTTCTTC. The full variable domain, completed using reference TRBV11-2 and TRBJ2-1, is EAGVAQSPRYKIIEKRQSVAFWCNPISGHATLYWYQQILGQGPKLLIQFQNNGVVDDSQLPKDRFSAERLKGVDSTLKIQPAKLEDSAVYLCASSLRLAGPGGEQFFGPGTRLTVL.

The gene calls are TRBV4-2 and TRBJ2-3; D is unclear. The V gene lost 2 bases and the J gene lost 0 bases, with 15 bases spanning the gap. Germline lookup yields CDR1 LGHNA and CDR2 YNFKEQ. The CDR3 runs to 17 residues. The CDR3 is CASSQPADAFSTDTQYF. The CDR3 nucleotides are TGTGCCAGCAGCCAACCCGCAGACGCTTTTAGCACAGATACGCAGTATTTT.

The DNA for the CDR3 is TGTGCCAGCAGCCCCCCTGGATGGAGCCAAGAGACCCAGTACTTC. Its translation is CASSPPGWSQETQYF. This chain links TRBV7-9 with TRBJ2-5; D not certain. The CDR3 length is 15 residues. The V gene's germline CDR1 is SEHNR and CDR2 FQNEAQ (reference sequence). The ends were cut back, 5 bases at V and 1 base at J, with 14 bases in the middle.

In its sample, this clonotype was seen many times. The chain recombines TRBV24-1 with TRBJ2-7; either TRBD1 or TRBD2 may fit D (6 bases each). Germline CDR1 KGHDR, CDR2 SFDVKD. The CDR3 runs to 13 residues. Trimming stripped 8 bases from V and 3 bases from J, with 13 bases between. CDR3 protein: CATIRGRNYEQYF. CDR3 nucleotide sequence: TGTGCCACCATAAGGGGGAGGAACTACGAGCAGTACTTC.